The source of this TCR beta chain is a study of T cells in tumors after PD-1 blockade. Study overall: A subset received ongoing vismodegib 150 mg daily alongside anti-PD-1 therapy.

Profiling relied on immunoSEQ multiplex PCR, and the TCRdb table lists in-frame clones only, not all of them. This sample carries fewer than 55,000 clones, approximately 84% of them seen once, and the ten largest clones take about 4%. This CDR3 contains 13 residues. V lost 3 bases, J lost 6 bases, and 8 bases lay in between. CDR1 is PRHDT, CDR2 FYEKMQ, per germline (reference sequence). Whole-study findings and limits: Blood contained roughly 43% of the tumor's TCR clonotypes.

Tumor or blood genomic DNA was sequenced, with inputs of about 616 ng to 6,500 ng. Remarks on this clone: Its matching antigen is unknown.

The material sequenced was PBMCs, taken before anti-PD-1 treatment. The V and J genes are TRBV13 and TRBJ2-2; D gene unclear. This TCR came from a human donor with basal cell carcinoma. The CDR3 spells CASSFTSAGELFF. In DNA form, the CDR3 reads TGTGCCAGCAGCTTTACCTCGGCCGGGGAGCTGTTTTTT. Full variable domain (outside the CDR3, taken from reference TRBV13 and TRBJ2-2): AAGVIQSPRHLIKEKRETATLKCYPIPRHDTVYWYQQGPGQDPQFLISFYEKMQSDKGSIPDRFSAQQFSDYHSELNMSSLELGDSALYFCASSFTSAGELFFGEGSRLTVL.